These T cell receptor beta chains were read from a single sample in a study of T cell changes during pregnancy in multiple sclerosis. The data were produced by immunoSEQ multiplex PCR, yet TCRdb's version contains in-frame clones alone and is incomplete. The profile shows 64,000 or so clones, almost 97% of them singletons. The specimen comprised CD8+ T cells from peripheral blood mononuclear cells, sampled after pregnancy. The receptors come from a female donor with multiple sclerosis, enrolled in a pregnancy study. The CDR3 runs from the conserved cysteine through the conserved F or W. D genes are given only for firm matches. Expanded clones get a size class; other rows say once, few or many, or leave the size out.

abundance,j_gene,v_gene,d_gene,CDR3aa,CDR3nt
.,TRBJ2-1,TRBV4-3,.,CASSQGGGNPYNEQFF,TGCGCCAGCAGCCAAGGGGGCGGGAATCCCTACAATGAGCAGTTCTTC
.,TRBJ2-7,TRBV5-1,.,CASSLVADPYEQYF,TGCGCCAGCAGCTTGGTAGCAGACCCCTACGAGCAGTACTTC
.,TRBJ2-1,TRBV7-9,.,CASSPGLITEDEQFF,TGTGCCAGCAGCCCGGGACTCATAACAGAGGATGAGCAGTTCTTC
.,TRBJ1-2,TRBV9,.,CASTRGGSSNYGYTF,TGTGCCAGCACCCGGGGAGGATCCTCTAACTATGGCTACACCTTC
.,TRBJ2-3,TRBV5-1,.,CASSQYSPPPTDTQYF,TGCGCCAGCAGCCAGTACAGTCCCCCCCCCACAGATACGCAGTATTTT
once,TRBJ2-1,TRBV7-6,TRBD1,CASSPDRGPYNEQFF,TGTGCCAGCAGCCCCGACAGGGGACCCTACAATGAGCAGTTCTTC
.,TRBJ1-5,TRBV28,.,CASSLFLSNQPQHF,TGTGCCAGCAGTTTATTCCTAAGCAATCAGCCCCAGCATTTT
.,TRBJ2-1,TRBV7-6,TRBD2,CASSVTSGIGNEQFF,TGTGCCAGCAGCGTTACTAGCGGGATAGGCAATGAGCAGTTCTTC
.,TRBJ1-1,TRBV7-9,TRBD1,CASSPGTGHAFF,TGTGCCAGCAGCCCCGGGACAGGGCATGCTTTCTTT
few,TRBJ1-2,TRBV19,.,CASSTAVRSDGYTF,TGTGCCAGTAGTACCGCCGTGAGGAGCGACGGCTACACCTTC
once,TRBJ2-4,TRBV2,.,CASTEAGRAKNIQYF,TGTGCCAGCACCGAGGCTGGGAGAGCCAAAAACATTCAGTACTTC
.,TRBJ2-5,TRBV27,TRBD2,CASSQSSGSPQETQYF,TGTGCCAGCAGTCAATCTAGCGGGAGTCCCCAAGAGACCCAGTACTTC
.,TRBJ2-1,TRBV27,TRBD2,CATSGLAGGSDNEQFF,TGTGCCACCTCGGGACTAGCGGGAGGATCCGACAATGAGCAGTTCTTC
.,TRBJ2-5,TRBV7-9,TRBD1,CASSSGQEWDETQYF,TGTGCCAGCAGCAGCGGACAGGAATGGGACGAGACCCAGTACTTC
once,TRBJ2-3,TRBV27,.,CASRGSLADTQYF,TGTGCCAGCAGGGGGAGTTTGGCAGATACGCAGTATTTT
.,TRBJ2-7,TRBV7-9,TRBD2,CASSLSPGTNIYEQYF,TGTGCCAGCAGCTTATCCCCCGGGACTAACATCTACGAGCAGTACTTC
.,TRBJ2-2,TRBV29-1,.,CSVWGDTGELFF,TGCAGCGTTTGGGGGGACACCGGGGAGCTGTTTTTT
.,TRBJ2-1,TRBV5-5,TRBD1,CASSLGQEQFF,TGTGCCAGCAGCCTGGGACAGGAGCAGTTCTTC
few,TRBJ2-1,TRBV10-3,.,CAISESVTEIYNEQFF,TGTGCCATCAGTGAGTCAGTGACGGAGATCTACAATGAGCAGTTCTTC
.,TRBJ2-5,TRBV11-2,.,CASSPTRETQYF,TGTGCCAGCAGCCCGACAAGAGAGACCCAGTACTTC
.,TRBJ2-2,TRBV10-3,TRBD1,CAISEPPGQETGELFF,TGTGCCATCAGTGAGCCCCCGGGACAGGAGACCGGGGAGCTGTTTTTT
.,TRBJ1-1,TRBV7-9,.,CASSLGQGDTEAFF,TGTGCCAGCAGCTTAGGGCAGGGTGACACTGAAGCTTTCTTT
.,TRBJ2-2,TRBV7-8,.,CASSLFSSGELFF,TGTGCCAGCAGCTTATTTTCGAGCGGGGAGCTGTTTTTT
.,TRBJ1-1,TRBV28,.,CASSLNDRTEAFF,TGTGCCAGCAGTCTCAATGATCGGACTGAAGCTTTCTTT
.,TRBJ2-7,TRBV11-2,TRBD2,CASSRYGTMTYEQYF,TGTGCCAGCAGCCGCTACGGGACTATGACCTACGAGCAGTACTTC
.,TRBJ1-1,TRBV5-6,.,CASSLNIVFTEAFF,TGTGCCAGCAGCTTGAATATAGTGTTTACTGAAGCTTTCTTT
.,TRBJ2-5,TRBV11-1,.,CASSFQGPQETQYF,TGTGCCAGCAGCTTCCAGGGCCCCCAAGAGACCCAGTACTTC
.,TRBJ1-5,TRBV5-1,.,CASSPDGQNVWPQHF,TGCGCCAGCAGCCCCGACGGACAGAACGTATGGCCCCAGCATTTT
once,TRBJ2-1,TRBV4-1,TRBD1,CASSLPGQGVNEQFF,TGCGCCAGCAGCCTTCCGGGACAGGGGGTAAATGAGCAGTTCTTC